This is a list of T cell receptor beta chains from one sample in a study of shared clonotypes between healthy human individuals. The assay was immunoSEQ multiplex PCR, and TCRdb's table has in-frame clones only and misses some. The table includes around 690,000 clones, around 91% detected once. The sequenced sample consisted of memory CD8+ T cells from PBMCs. All receptors come from a man younger than 35 in good health. Some clones in this sample may be carry-over from other donors' samples. The CDR3 runs from the conserved cysteine through the conserved F or W. A D gene is named only where the DNA matches it firmly. Some rows have no size entry. The others give once, few or many, or a class for an expanded clone.

CDR3 DNA: TGTGCCAGCAGCCAAGAGGCCTCTAACTATGGCTACACCTTC
CDR3 protein: CASSQEASNYGYTF
J gene: TRBJ1-2
clone size: .
V gene: TRBV4-2
D gene: .

CDR3 DNA: TGTGCCAGCAGCCTTCCGGGACAGGGGTTTCCCGAGCAGTTCTTC
CDR3 protein: CASSLPGQGFPEQFF
J gene: TRBJ2-1
clone size: .
V gene: TRBV11-2
D gene: TRBD1

CDR3 DNA: TGCGCCAGCAGCGTATTGCGCGGGCGGACCAGAGGCGATGAGCAGTTCTTC
CDR3 protein: CASSVLRGRTRGDEQFF
J gene: TRBJ2-1
clone size: .
V gene: TRBV5-1
D gene: .

CDR3 DNA: TGTGCCAGCAGTTACTCGACAGATCCTGGCTACACCTTC
CDR3 protein: CASSYSTDPGYTF
J gene: TRBJ1-2
clone size: once
V gene: TRBV6-5
D gene: .

CDR3 DNA: TGTGCCAGCGAGGGGGACACTGAAGCTTTCTTT
CDR3 protein: CASEGDTEAFF
J gene: TRBJ1-1
clone size: once
V gene: TRBV6-5
D gene: .

CDR3 DNA: TGTGCCACCAGCAGCCCGATTCGACAGACGCAAGAGACCCAGTACTTC
CDR3 protein: CATSSPIRQTQETQYF
J gene: TRBJ2-5
clone size: once
V gene: TRBV15
D gene: .

CDR3 DNA: TGTGCCAGCACAAGGCTTGGGACGGAAGGAAACACCATATATTTT
CDR3 protein: CASTRLGTEGNTIYF
J gene: TRBJ1-3
clone size: .
V gene: TRBV5-6
D gene: .

CDR3 DNA: TGTGCCAGCCGGGGGGCTGGGGCCAACGTCCTGACTTTC
CDR3 protein: CASRGAGANVLTF
J gene: TRBJ2-6
clone size: .
V gene: TRBV28
D gene: TRBD2

CDR3 DNA: TGTGCCTGGAGGGACCGACTAGCGGGATGGTACGAGCAGTACTTC
CDR3 protein: CAWRDRLAGWYEQYF
J gene: TRBJ2-7
clone size: .
V gene: TRBV30
D gene: TRBD2

CDR3 DNA: TGTGCCACCCGGGAACCTTATGGCTACACCTTC
CDR3 protein: CATREPYGYTF
J gene: TRBJ1-2
clone size: once
V gene: TRBV28
D gene: .

CDR3 DNA: TGCAGCGTTGAAGATCCGGCAGGGAAATCCTACGAGCAGTACTTC
CDR3 protein: CSVEDPAGKSYEQYF
J gene: TRBJ2-7
clone size: .
V gene: TRBV29-1
D gene: .

CDR3 DNA: TGTGCCAGCAGCTTAGGGGAAGGACAGGAGAACACCGGGGAGCTGTTTTTT
CDR3 protein: CASSLGEGQENTGELFF
J gene: TRBJ2-2
clone size: .
V gene: TRBV7-3
D gene: TRBD1

CDR3 DNA: TGTGCCACTCAAGTCTCTCCTAGCGGAGGAGGGAATGAGCAGTTCTTC
CDR3 protein: CATQVSPSGGGNEQFF
J gene: TRBJ2-1
clone size: .
V gene: TRBV19
D gene: TRBD2

CDR3 DNA: TGTGCCAGCAGTTCACAGGGGGCTGTGGATGGCTACACCTTC
CDR3 protein: CASSSQGAVDGYTF
J gene: TRBJ1-2
clone size: .
V gene: TRBV6-5
D gene: TRBD1

CDR3 DNA: TGTGCCACCAGCAACAGGGACTCCTACGAGCAGTACTTC
CDR3 protein: CATSNRDSYEQYF
J gene: TRBJ2-7
clone size: .
V gene: TRBV15
D gene: .

CDR3 DNA: TGTGCCAGCAGCTCCCTAGGCAGAGCCTACGAGCAGTACTTC
CDR3 protein: CASSSLGRAYEQYF
J gene: TRBJ2-7
clone size: .
V gene: TRBV7-9
D gene: .

CDR3 DNA: TGTGCCAGCAGTTTATCGAAGAACAGACGCACCGCAGATACGCAGTATTTT
CDR3 protein: CASSLSKNRRTADTQYF
J gene: TRBJ2-3
clone size: .
V gene: TRBV27
D gene: .

CDR3 DNA: TGCAGCGCCCAGGGGGCGAACACCGGGGAGCTGTTTTTT
CDR3 protein: CSAQGANTGELFF
J gene: TRBJ2-2
clone size: .
V gene: TRBV29-1
D gene: TRBD1

CDR3 DNA: TGTGCCAGCAGCAGAGCAGTTTTCCCAGAGACCCAGTACTTC
CDR3 protein: CASSRAVFPETQYF
J gene: TRBJ2-5
clone size: .
V gene: TRBV5-4
D gene: .

CDR3 DNA: TGTGCCAGCAGCCTCCCTAGCGGGAGAGAGTACTACAATGAGCAGTTCTTC
CDR3 protein: CASSLPSGREYYNEQFF
J gene: TRBJ2-1
clone size: .
V gene: TRBV14
D gene: TRBD2

CDR3 DNA: TGTGCCAGCAGCCCAAGTAGCGGGAGCACAGATACGCAGTATTTT
CDR3 protein: CASSPSSGSTDTQYF
J gene: TRBJ2-3
clone size: .
V gene: TRBV28
D gene: TRBD2

CDR3 DNA: TGTGCCAGCAGTGCCCCGGGACAGGCAACTAATGAAAAACTGTTTTTT
CDR3 protein: CASSAPGQATNEKLFF
J gene: TRBJ1-4
clone size: .
V gene: TRBV28
D gene: TRBD1

CDR3 DNA: TGTGCCAGCAGGGGTGGCTCCTCCTACAATGAGCAGTTCTTC
CDR3 protein: CASRGGSSYNEQFF
J gene: TRBJ2-1
clone size: once
V gene: TRBV7-9
D gene: .

CDR3 DNA: TGCGCCAGCAGCTTGGTAAACACTGAAGCTTTCTTT
CDR3 protein: CASSLVNTEAFF
J gene: TRBJ1-1
clone size: .
V gene: TRBV5-1
D gene: .

CDR3 DNA: TGTGCCAGCAGGATAGCGGGAGGAGGCAATGAGCAGTTCTTC
CDR3 protein: CASRIAGGGNEQFF
J gene: TRBJ2-1
clone size: .
V gene: TRBV2
D gene: TRBD2

CDR3 DNA: TGCGCCAGCAGCCAAGAGCCGGGCATGGCAGATACGCAGTATTTT
CDR3 protein: CASSQEPGMADTQYF
J gene: TRBJ2-3
clone size: .
V gene: TRBV4-1
D gene: .

CDR3 DNA: TGCGCCAGCAGCTTGACTTTAGGGGGACTAGCGGGACTCGGGGAGTGGTCTGGGGCCAACGTCCTGACTTTC
CDR3 protein: CASSLTLGGLAGLGEWSGANVLTF
J gene: TRBJ2-6
clone size: .
V gene: TRBV5-1
D gene: TRBD2

CDR3 DNA: TGTGCCATCAGTGAGGGGGGGTACGAGCAGTACTTC
CDR3 protein: CAISEGGYEQYF
J gene: TRBJ2-7
clone size: .
V gene: TRBV10-3
D gene: .

CDR3 DNA: TGTGCCAGCAGCTTTCTTCGCTACGAGCAGTACTTC
CDR3 protein: CASSFLRYEQYF
J gene: TRBJ2-7
clone size: .
V gene: TRBV5-4
D gene: .

CDR3 DNA: TGTGCCTGGAGTGTGTCCGTGCGGAACACTGAAGCTTTCTTT
CDR3 protein: CAWSVSVRNTEAFF
J gene: TRBJ1-1
clone size: few
V gene: TRBV30
D gene: .

CDR3 DNA: TGTGCCAGCAGCTTTAGCAGGGAGGGGCAGTTCTTC
CDR3 protein: CASSFSREGQFF
J gene: TRBJ2-1
clone size: .
V gene: TRBV11-2
D gene: TRBD2

CDR3 DNA: TGCAGCGTTGATTGGGGGCAGGGTGAGCAGTTCTTC
CDR3 protein: CSVDWGQGEQFF
J gene: TRBJ2-1
clone size: .
V gene: TRBV29-1
D gene: .

CDR3 DNA: TGCGCCAGCAGCAACGGGACTCGAATTAACACTGAAGCTTTCTTT
CDR3 protein: CASSNGTRINTEAFF
J gene: TRBJ1-1
clone size: .
V gene: TRBV5-1
D gene: .

CDR3 DNA: TGTGCCAGCAGACATGCAACGAACACCGGGGAGCTGTTTTTT
CDR3 protein: CASRHATNTGELFF
J gene: TRBJ2-2
clone size: .
V gene: TRBV25-1
D gene: .

CDR3 DNA: TGTGCCAGCGGGGTTGGGTCGGTTCATACGCAGTATTTT
CDR3 protein: CASGVGSVHTQYF
J gene: TRBJ2-3
clone size: once
V gene: TRBV27
D gene: .

CDR3 DNA: TGTGCCAGCAGTGAAACACAGGGACAGGGTCTCAACGAGCAGTACTTC
CDR3 protein: CASSETQGQGLNEQYF
J gene: TRBJ2-7
clone size: once
V gene: TRBV2
D gene: TRBD1

CDR3 DNA: TGCGCCAGCAGTTATTGGAGCGGGTGGCGGCCCCAGCATTTT
CDR3 protein: CASSYWSGWRPQHF
J gene: TRBJ1-5
clone size: once
V gene: TRBV5-1
D gene: .

CDR3 DNA: TGTGCCAGCAGCGTACCAGGTCGCGGGGGCAGCAACTCTGGGGCCAACGTCCTGACTTTC
CDR3 protein: CASSVPGRGGSNSGANVLTF
J gene: TRBJ2-6
clone size: .
V gene: TRBV9
D gene: .

CDR3 DNA: TGTGCCAGTAGGAGAGGGGGGGGGAGCACTGAAGCTTTCTTT
CDR3 protein: CASRRGGGSTEAFF
J gene: TRBJ1-1
clone size: once
V gene: TRBV6-5
D gene: .

CDR3 DNA: TGTGCCAGCAGTGAATATACAGGGGTGAACACTGAAGCTTTCTTT
CDR3 protein: CASSEYTGVNTEAFF
J gene: TRBJ1-1
clone size: .
V gene: TRBV25-1
D gene: TRBD1

CDR3 DNA: TGTGCCAGCAGTTTTGATAGCGGGAGGCACACAGATACGCAGTATTTT
CDR3 protein: CASSFDSGRHTDTQYF
J gene: TRBJ2-3
clone size: .
V gene: TRBV28
D gene: TRBD2

CDR3 DNA: TGTGCCAGCAGCGTAGGGGGAGGGATCACAGATACGCAGTATTTT
CDR3 protein: CASSVGGGITDTQYF
J gene: TRBJ2-3
clone size: .
V gene: TRBV9
D gene: TRBD2

CDR3 DNA: TGTGCCAGTGGTGTGGGTAAAGATGAGCAGTTCTTC
CDR3 protein: CASGVGKDEQFF
J gene: TRBJ2-1
clone size: .
V gene: TRBV19
D gene: .

CDR3 DNA: TGTGCCAGCAGCTCCCCGGGACGGTCTAGGAACACTGAAGCTTTCTTT
CDR3 protein: CASSSPGRSRNTEAFF
J gene: TRBJ1-1
clone size: .
V gene: TRBV7-9
D gene: .

CDR3 DNA: TGTGCCAGCAGCTTAGTGGTGGGGAACACTGAAGCTTTCTTT
CDR3 protein: CASSLVVGNTEAFF
J gene: TRBJ1-1
clone size: few
V gene: TRBV7-9
D gene: .

CDR3 DNA: TGTGCCTGGAGTGTTGGCAGAGCCTACGAGCAGTACTTC
CDR3 protein: CAWSVGRAYEQYF
J gene: TRBJ2-7
clone size: .
V gene: TRBV30
D gene: .

CDR3 DNA: TGTGCCAGCAGTGACGGGGGGGGATCAGATACGCAGTATTTT
CDR3 protein: CASSDGGGSDTQYF
J gene: TRBJ2-3
clone size: .
V gene: TRBV6-4
D gene: TRBD2

CDR3 DNA: TGTGCCAGCAGCCCCGGACAGAGATTGGGGAACACTGAAGCTTTCTTT
CDR3 protein: CASSPGQRLGNTEAFF
J gene: TRBJ1-1
clone size: .
V gene: TRBV11-3
D gene: .

CDR3 DNA: TGTGCCAGCAACGAGGGGGGCGGAGTCTACAATGAGCAGTTCTTC
CDR3 protein: CASNEGGGVYNEQFF
J gene: TRBJ2-1
clone size: .
V gene: TRBV7-3
D gene: .

CDR3 DNA: TGCGCCAGCAGCCTCAACCCCGGGACAGGGTATAGCGAGCAGTACTTC
CDR3 protein: CASSLNPGTGYSEQYF
J gene: TRBJ2-7
clone size: .
V gene: TRBV4-3
D gene: TRBD1

CDR3 DNA: TGTGCCACCGGGGATAACCCAACCACAGATACGCAGTATTTT
CDR3 protein: CATGDNPTTDTQYF
J gene: TRBJ2-3
clone size: .
V gene: TRBV10-3
D gene: .

CDR3 DNA: TGTGCCAGCAGCTTGGCCACCGGGGAGCTGTTTTTT
CDR3 protein: CASSLATGELFF
J gene: TRBJ2-2
clone size: .
V gene: TRBV5-6
D gene: .

CDR3 DNA: TGTGCCAGCAGTTTATCGCTGACCGTTGAAGCTTTCTTT
CDR3 protein: CASSLSLTVEAFF
J gene: TRBJ1-1
clone size: few
V gene: TRBV27
D gene: .

CDR3 DNA: TGTGCCAGCACTCCCAGTGGATGGTTTGAGCAGTTCTTC
CDR3 protein: CASTPSGWFEQFF
J gene: TRBJ2-1
clone size: .
V gene: TRBV28
D gene: .

CDR3 DNA: TGTGCCAGCACGACAGGGAAATATGGCTACACCTTC
CDR3 protein: CASTTGKYGYTF
J gene: TRBJ1-2
clone size: .
V gene: TRBV28
D gene: TRBD1

CDR3 DNA: TGTGCCAGCAGCTCTCTTCCCGGGCGGGAGGGCCGGTACGAGCAGTACTTC
CDR3 protein: CASSSLPGREGRYEQYF
J gene: TRBJ2-7
clone size: .
V gene: TRBV7-2
D gene: TRBD2

CDR3 DNA: TGTGCCAGCAGCTTGGCCGGGAACACTGAAGCTTTCTTT
CDR3 protein: CASSLAGNTEAFF
J gene: TRBJ1-1
clone size: .
V gene: TRBV5-6
D gene: .

CDR3 DNA: TGTGCCAGCAGTTTAGTTGGGCAGGGTGAACTGTTTTTT
CDR3 protein: CASSLVGQGELFF
J gene: TRBJ1-4
clone size: .
V gene: TRBV27
D gene: .

CDR3 DNA: TGTGCCAGAAGCTTAATGTGGGAGGGCCGAACATACAACTCCTACAATGAGCAGTTCTTC
CDR3 protein: CARSLMWEGRTYNSYNEQFF
J gene: TRBJ2-1
clone size: .
V gene: TRBV5-3
D gene: TRBD2

CDR3 DNA: TGTGCCAGCAGTTCCTTGGGACTAGCGGGAGGACATTACCTATACAATGAGCAGTTCTTC
CDR3 protein: CASSSLGLAGGHYLYNEQFF
J gene: TRBJ2-1
clone size: .
V gene: TRBV27
D gene: TRBD2